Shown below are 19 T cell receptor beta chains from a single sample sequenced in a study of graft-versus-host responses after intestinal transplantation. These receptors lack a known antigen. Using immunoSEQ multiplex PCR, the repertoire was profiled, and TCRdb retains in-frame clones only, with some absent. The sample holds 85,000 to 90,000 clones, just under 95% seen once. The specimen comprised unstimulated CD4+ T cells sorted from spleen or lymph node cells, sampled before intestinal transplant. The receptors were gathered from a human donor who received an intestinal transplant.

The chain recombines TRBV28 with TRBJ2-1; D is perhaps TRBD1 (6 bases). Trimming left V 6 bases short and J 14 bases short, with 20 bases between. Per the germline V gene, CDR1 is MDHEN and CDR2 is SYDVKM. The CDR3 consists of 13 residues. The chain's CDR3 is CASRPPYSGEKFF. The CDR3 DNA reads TGTGCCAGCAGACCCCCATATTCAGGGGAAAAGTTCTTC.

CDR3 nucleotides: TGTGCCAGCAGCAAAGGGACAGGGAACTATGGCTACACCTTC. Amino acids: CASSKGTGNYGYTF. The chain uses TRBV21-1 and TRBJ1-2; the table names TRBD1, a call not compared with the DNA. TRBV21-1 is designated a pseudogene. This CDR3 comprises 14 residues.

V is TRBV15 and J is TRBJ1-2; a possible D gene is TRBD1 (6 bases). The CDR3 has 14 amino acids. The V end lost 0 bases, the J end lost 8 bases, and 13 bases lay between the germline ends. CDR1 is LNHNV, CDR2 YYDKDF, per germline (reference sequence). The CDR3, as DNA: TGTGCCACCAGCAGAGATCCTTCCCAGGGGGGCTACACCTTC. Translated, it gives CATSRDPSQGGYTF.

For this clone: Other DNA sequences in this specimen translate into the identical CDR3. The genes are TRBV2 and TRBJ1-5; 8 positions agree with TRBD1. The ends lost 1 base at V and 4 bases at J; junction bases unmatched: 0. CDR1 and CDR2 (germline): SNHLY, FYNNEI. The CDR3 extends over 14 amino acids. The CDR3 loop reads CASSEGTGNQPQHF. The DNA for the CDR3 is TGTGCCAGCAGTGAAGGGACAGGGAATCAGCCCCAGCATTTT.

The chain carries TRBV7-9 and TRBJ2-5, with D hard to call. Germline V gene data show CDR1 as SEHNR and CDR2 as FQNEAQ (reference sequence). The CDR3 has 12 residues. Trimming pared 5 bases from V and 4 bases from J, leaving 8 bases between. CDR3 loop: CASSQTRETQYF. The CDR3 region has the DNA TGTGCCAGCAGCCAAACTCGAGAGACCCAGTACTTC. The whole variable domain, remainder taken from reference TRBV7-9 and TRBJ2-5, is DTGVSQNPRHKITKRGQNVTFRCDPISEHNRLYWYRQTLGQGPEFLTYFQNEAQLEKSRLLSDRFSAERPKGSFSTLEIQRTEQGDSAMYLCASSQTRETQYFGPGTRLLVL.

The CDR3 nucleotides read TGTGCCAGCAGACAGAAAAACTACGAGCAGTACTTC. It specifies CASRQKNYEQYF. V usage is TRBV6-5 and J usage is TRBJ2-7; D is unresolved. Trimming cost V 6 bases and J 3 bases, with 9 bases left between them. CDR3 length: 12 residues. The germline CDR1 and CDR2 sequences are MNHEY and SVGAGI.

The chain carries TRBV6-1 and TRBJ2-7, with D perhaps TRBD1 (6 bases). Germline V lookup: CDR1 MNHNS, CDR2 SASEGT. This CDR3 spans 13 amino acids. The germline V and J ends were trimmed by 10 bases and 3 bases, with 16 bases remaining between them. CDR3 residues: CATSTGRSYEQYF. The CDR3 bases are TGTGCCACCTCGACAGGTAGGAGCTACGAGCAGTACTTC.

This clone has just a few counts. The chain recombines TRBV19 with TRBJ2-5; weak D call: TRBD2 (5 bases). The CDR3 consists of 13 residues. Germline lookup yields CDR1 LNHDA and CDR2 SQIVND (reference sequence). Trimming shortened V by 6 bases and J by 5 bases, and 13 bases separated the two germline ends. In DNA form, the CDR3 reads TGTGCCAGTAGAACAGCTTCGGGGGAGACCCAGTACTTC. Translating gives CASRTASGETQYF.

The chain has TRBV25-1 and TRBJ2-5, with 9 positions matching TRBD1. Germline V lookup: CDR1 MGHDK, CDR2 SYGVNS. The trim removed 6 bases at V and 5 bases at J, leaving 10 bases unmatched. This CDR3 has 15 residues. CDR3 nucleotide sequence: TGTGCCAGCAGAGACACAGGGGGCATCTACGAGACCCAGTACTTC. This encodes CASRDTGGIYETQYF.

The DNA for the CDR3 is TGTGCCAGCTCCCATACTCGGGACGGAAACTTTGAAGCTTTCTTT. This sequence encodes CASSHTRDGNFEAFF. This chain links TRBV18 with TRBJ1-1; the D gene is possibly TRBD1 (5 bases). V gave up 6 bases and J gave up 7 bases, with 21 bases separating them. Germline CDR1 KGHSH, CDR2 LQKENI. CDR3 length: 15 amino acids. Full variable domain (missing parts from reference TRBV18 and TRBJ1-1): NAGVMQNPRHLVRRRGQEARLRCSPMKGHSHVYWYRQLPEEGLKFMVYLQKENIIDESGMPKERFSAEFPKEGPSILRIQQVVRGDSAAYFCASSHTRDGNFEAFFGQGTRLTVV.

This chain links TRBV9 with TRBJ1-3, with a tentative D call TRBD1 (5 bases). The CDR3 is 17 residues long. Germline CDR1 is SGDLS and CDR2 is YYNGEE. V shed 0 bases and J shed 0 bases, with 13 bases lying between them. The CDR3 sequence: CASSVGAGRSSGNTIYF. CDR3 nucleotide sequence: TGTGCCAGCAGCGTAGGTGCGGGACGGAGCTCTGGAAACACCATATATTTT.

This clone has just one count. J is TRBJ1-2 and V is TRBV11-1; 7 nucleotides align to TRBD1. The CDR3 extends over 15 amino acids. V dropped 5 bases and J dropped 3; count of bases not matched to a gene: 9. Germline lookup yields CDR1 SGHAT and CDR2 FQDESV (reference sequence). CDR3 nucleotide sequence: TGTGCCAGCAGCCAAAATACAGGGGCCTACTATGGCTACACCTTC. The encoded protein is CASSQNTGAYYGYTF.

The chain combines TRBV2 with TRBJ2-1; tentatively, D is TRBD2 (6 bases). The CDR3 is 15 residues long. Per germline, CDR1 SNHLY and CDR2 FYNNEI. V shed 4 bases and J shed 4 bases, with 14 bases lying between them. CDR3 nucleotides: TGTGCCAGCAGTGGGGTAGCGGAGATTTACAATGAGCAGTTCTTC. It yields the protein CASSGVAEIYNEQFF.

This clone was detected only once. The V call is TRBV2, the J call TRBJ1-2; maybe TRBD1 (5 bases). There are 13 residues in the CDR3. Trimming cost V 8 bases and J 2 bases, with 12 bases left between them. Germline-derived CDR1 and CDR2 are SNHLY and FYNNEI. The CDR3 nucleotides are TGTGCCAGCGGTTCAGGGTTCAACTATGGCTACACCTTC. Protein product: CASGSGFNYGYTF.

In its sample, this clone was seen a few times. The CDR3 sequence: CASSPEASGNTIYF. The CDR3 DNA follows: TGTGCCAGCTCACCTGAGGCTTCCGGAAACACCATATATTTT. The gene calls are TRBV18 and TRBJ1-3; D remains ambiguous. Germline CDR1 reads KGHSH; CDR2 reads LQKENI. The length of the CDR3 is 14 residues. The germline V and J ends were trimmed by 3 bases and 4 bases, with 10 bases remaining between them.

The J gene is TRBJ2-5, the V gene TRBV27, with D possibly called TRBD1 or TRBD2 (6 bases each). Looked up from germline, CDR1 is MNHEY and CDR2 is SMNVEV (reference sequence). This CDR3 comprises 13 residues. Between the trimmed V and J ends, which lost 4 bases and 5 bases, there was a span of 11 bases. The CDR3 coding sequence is TGTGCCAGCAGTTCACAGGGAGGTGAGACCCAGTACTTC. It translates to CASSSQGGETQYF.

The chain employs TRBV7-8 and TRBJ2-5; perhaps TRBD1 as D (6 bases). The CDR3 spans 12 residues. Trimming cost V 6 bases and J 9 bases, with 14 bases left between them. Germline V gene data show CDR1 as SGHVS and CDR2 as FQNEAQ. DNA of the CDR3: TGTGCCAGCAGTCACTGGGGGCGGGCCCAGTACTTC. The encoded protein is CASSHWGRAQYF.

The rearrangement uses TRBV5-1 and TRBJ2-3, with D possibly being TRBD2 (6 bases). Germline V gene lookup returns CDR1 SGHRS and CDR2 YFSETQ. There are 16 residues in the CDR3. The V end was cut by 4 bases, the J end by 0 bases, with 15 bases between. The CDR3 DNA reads TGCGCCAGCAGCCGTGGACTACAGCGGAGCACAGATACGCAGTATTTT. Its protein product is CASSRGLQRSTDTQYF.

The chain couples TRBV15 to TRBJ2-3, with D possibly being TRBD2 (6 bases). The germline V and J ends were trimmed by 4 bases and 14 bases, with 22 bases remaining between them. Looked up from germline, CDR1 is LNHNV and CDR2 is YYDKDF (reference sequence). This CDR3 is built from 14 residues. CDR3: CATSTGGWGDERYF. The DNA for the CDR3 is TGTGCCACCAGCACCGGAGGGTGGGGCGATGAGCGGTATTTT.